This TCR beta chain was observed in a study of T cells in Graves' hyperthyroidism and ophthalmopathy. Aged 18 to 65, the patients had hyperthyroidism that was newly diagnosed and had lasted under 2 months. Not enrolled were patients with uncontrolled infection, other autoimmune disease, pregnancy or lactation. The germline CDR1 and CDR2 sequences are SGHAT and FQNNGV. V lost 2 bases to trimming and J lost 8 bases; unmatched junction nucleotides: 18. The CDR3 is made up of 20 amino acids. Researchers amplified the TCR beta CDR3 regions from RNA transcripts. Researchers ran a first-round RT-PCR on the TCR CDR3 using the HTBI primer set. Via MiXCR, TCRdb re-called the multiplex PCR reads, giving one row per CDR3 protein. The sample includes fewer than 900,000 distinct CDR3 sequences, 18% seen only once; the top ten take over 15%.

This TCR came from a woman between 50 and 59 years old with Graves' hyperthyroidism that later progressed to Graves' ophthalmopathy. This chain links TRBV11-2 with TRBJ2-1, with 13 bases lining up with TRBD2. Material for sequencing was blood. CDR3 sequence: CASSLSLDWATSGGRDEQFF. CDR3 bases: TGTGCCAGCAGCTTATCCTTGGATTGGGCGACTAGCGGGGGGAGGGATGAGCAGTTCTTC.